Shown below are 13 T cell receptor beta chains from a single sample sequenced in a study of PD-L1 blockade in urothelial cancer. Using immunoSEQ multiplex PCR, the repertoire was profiled, and TCRdb retains in-frame clones only, with some absent. The repertoire includes about 36,000 clones, around four fifths of them detected once, and about 10% sits in the top ten. Described time point: peripheral blood 6 weeks after treatment start. Sequenced material: PBMCs, taken around atezolizumab (anti-PD-L1) treatment. These receptors came from a man aged 35-49 years with urothelial cancer.

The chain joins TRBV7-3 to TRBJ1-1; TRBD1 matches 11 bases. This CDR3 has 15 amino acids. Per the germline V gene, CDR1 is SGHTA and CDR2 is FQGTGA. V was pared by 1 base and J by 5 bases, with 3 bases of the junction left unmatched. The DNA of the CDR3 is TGTGCCAGCAGCTTAAAGGACAGGGGGCGGACTGAAGCTTTCTTT. It encodes CASSLKDRGRTEAFF.

The chain couples TRBV6-6 to TRBJ1-1; no clear D gene. The germline V and J ends were trimmed by 6 bases and 1 base, with 12 bases remaining between them. CDR3 length equals 14 residues. Germline V gene lookup returns CDR1 MNHNY and CDR2 SVGAGI (reference sequence). The CDR3 DNA follows: TGTGCCAGCAGGGGAGGAGGTACGAACACTGAAGCTTTCTTT. Translating it yields CASRGGGTNTEAFF.

The chain uses TRBV27 and TRBJ2-7; D may be TRBD2 (6 bases). The CDR3 extends over 12 amino acids. The ends were cut back, 1 base at V and 6 bases at J, with 7 bases in the middle. Germline loops: CDR1 MNHEY, CDR2 SMNVEV (reference sequence). CDR3 residues: CASSLYGGEQYF. The CDR3 DNA is TGTGCCAGCAGTTTATACGGGGGCGAGCAGTACTTC.

This chain links TRBV15 with TRBJ2-5; D not certain. Germline V gene lookup returns CDR1 LNHNV and CDR2 YYDKDF (reference sequence). The ends were cut back, 0 bases at V and 5 bases at J, with 7 bases in the middle. The CDR3 is 13 residues long. CDR3 sequence: CATSRDNAETQYF. The CDR3 DNA sequence: TGTGCCACCAGCAGAGATAACGCGGAGACCCAGTACTTC.

This chain uses TRBV2 with TRBJ2-6; 9 bases are a match to TRBD1. Germline trimming cut 3 bases from V and 0 bases from J; bases unmatched to any gene: 12. There are 20 residues in the CDR3. The germline V gene has CDR1 SNHLY and CDR2 FYNNEI. CDR3 nucleotide sequence: TGTGCCAGCAGTGAGCTCGCCTCGGGACAGGGACGCTCTGGGGCCAACGTCCTGACTTTC. This codes for CASSELASGQGRSGANVLTF.

This chain joins TRBV18 and TRBJ1-5; D is perhaps TRBD1 (6 bases). The germline gives CDR1 KGHSH, CDR2 LQKENI. The CDR3 runs 16 residues. With 2 bases removed from V and 9 bases from J, the gap between germline ends came to 20 bases. The CDR3 sequence is CASSPVGAQGTVPQHF. Here the CDR3 DNA reads TGTGCCAGCTCACCAGTAGGGGCACAGGGAACGGTGCCCCAGCATTTT.

This chain connects TRBV5-6 to TRBJ2-7, with 8 bases matching TRBD1. The CDR3 is 16 residues long. V shed 1 base, J shed 1 base, and the junction held 7 bases outside the gene matches. In germline, CDR1 is SGHDT, CDR2 YYEEEE. The CDR3 DNA follows: TGTGCCAGCAGCTTGTGGTTCGGGGACAGGTCCTACGAGCAGTACTTC. The encoded protein is CASSLWFGDRSYEQYF.

The rearrangement links TRBV11-2 to TRBJ2-3, with D perhaps matching TRBD2 (5 bases). The CDR3 length is 16 residues. Trimming took off 5 bases at V and 0 bases at J, with 15 bases between the two ends. Looked up from germline, CDR1 is SGHAT and CDR2 is FQNNGV. In nucleotides, the CDR3 is TGTGCCAGCAGCCGGGGTCTGATAGACAGCACAGATACGCAGTATTTT. Translating it yields CASSRGLIDSTDTQYF.

The rearrangement uses TRBV19 and TRBJ2-7; 10 bases agree with TRBD2. This CDR3 comprises 17 residues. Germline trimming cut 3 bases from V and 2 bases from J; bases unmatched to any gene: 10. The germline V gene encodes CDR1 LNHDA and CDR2 SQIVND (reference sequence). The CDR3 DNA reads TGTGCCAGTAGTATTGGGCTAGCGGGAGCCCAACCCTACGAGCAGTACTTC. Translating it yields CASSIGLAGAQPYEQYF. The full variable domain, with the rest looked up from reference TRBV19 and TRBJ2-7, is DGGITQSPKYLFRKEGQNVTLSCEQNLNHDAMYWYRQDPGQGLRLIYYSQIVNDFQKGDIAEGYSVSREKKESFPLTVTSAQKNPTAFYLCASSIGLAGAQPYEQYFGPGTRLTVT.

The chain carries TRBV9 and TRBJ1-4, with TRBD1 matching 8 bases. Trimming removed 2 bases from V and 7 bases from J; junction bases left unmatched: 7. Germline lookup yields CDR1 SGDLS and CDR2 YYNGEE. This CDR3 has 15 residues. The CDR3 here is CASSVSGTGGEKLFF. Here the CDR3 DNA reads TGTGCCAGCAGCGTTTCCGGGACAGGAGGTGAAAAACTGTTTTTT.

The chain uses TRBV7-9 and TRBJ1-3, with D perhaps TRBD1 (5 bases). Germline V gene sequence: CDR1 SEHNR, CDR2 FQNEAQ (reference sequence). Trimming cost V 5 bases and J 2 bases, with 10 bases left between them. The CDR3 runs 14 residues. The CDR3 DNA reads TGTGCCAGCAGCAATACAGGACCTGGAAACACCATATATTTT. Translation gives CASSNTGPGNTIYF.

The chain uses TRBV9 and TRBJ2-2, with 8 bases matching TRBD2. V was clipped by 0 bases and J by 4 bases; unmatched bases: 8. Germline-derived CDR1 and CDR2 are SGDLS and YYNGEE. The CDR3 sequence is 17 residues long. Here the CDR3 DNA reads TGTGCCAGCAGCGTAGAGGGAGCGGGAGCGGGCACCGGGGAGCTGTTTTTT. It is translated as CASSVEGAGAGTGELFF.

The chain links TRBV5-8 to TRBJ2-1, with 13 bases fitting TRBD2. J was trimmed by 2 bases and V by 5 bases; bases with no gene match: 13. The CDR3 has 19 amino acids. Germline V gene data show CDR1 as SGHTS and CDR2 as YDEGEE. This CDR3 reads CASRGPGLAGKLTYNEQFF. The DNA for the CDR3 is TGTGCCAGCAGGGGGCCGGGACTAGCGGGAAAACTAACCTACAATGAGCAGTTCTTC.